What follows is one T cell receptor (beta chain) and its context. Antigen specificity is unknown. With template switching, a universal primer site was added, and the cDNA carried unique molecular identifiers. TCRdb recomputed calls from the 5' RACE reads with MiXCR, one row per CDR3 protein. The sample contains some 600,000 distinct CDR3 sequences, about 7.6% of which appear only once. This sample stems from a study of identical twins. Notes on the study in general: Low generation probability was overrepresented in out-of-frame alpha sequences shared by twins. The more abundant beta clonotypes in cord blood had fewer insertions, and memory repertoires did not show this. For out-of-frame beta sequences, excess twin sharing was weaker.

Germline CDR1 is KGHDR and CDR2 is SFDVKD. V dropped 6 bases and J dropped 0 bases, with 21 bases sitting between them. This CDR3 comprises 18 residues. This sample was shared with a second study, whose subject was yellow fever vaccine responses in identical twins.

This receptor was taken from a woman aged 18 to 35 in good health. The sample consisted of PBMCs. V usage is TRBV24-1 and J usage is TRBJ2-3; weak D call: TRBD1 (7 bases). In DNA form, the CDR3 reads TGTGCCACCAGTCCCCCCTCGGGGGCAGGGGGTAGCACAGATACGCAGTATTTT. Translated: CATSPPSGAGGSTDTQYF.